This TCR beta chain is drawn from a study of CD8 T cells in Susac syndrome. It was with random hexamers that 0.5 to 1 ug RNA was reverse transcribed. MiXCR, run by TCRdb on the immunoSEQ multiplex PCR reads, gives a single entry per CDR3 protein. The sample yields 84,000 or so distinct CDR3 sequences, about 96% seen once. There are 14 residues in the CDR3. Germline V gives CDR1 SGHTA, CDR2 FQGNSA. Deletions cut 4 bases from V and 5 bases from J, with 12 bases between. The chain is built from TRBV7-2 and TRBJ2-1, with D unresolved. The sequence came from a human donor with Susac syndrome. The specimen sequenced was CD8+ T cells from PBMCs. The CDR3: CASSSTSGHNEQFF. The CDR3 region has the DNA TGTGCCAGCAGCTCTACCTCAGGCCACAATGAGCAGTTCTTC.